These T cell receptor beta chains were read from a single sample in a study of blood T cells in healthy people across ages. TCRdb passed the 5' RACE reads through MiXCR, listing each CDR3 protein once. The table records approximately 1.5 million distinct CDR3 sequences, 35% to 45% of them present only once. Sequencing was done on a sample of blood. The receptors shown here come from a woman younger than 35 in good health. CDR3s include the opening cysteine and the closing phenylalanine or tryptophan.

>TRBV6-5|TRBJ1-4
CASKKRPSVEKLFF
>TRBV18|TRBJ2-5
CASSPVLELNERYF
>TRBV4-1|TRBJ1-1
CTSSQERTGRAFF
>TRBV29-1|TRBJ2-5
CSVKRGTETQYF
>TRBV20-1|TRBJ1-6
CSARDRGWYSYNSPLHF
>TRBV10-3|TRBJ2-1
CAISDALRDEQFF
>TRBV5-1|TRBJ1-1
CASSLAAIENTEAFF
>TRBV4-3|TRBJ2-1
CASSTDRETFNEQFF
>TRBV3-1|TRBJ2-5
CASSEDGGAVETQYF
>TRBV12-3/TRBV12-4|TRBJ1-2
CASSPQTSYGYTF
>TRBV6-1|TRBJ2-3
CASSLYGLAGSTDTQYF
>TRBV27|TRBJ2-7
CASSFQSGPYEQYF
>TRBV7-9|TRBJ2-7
CASSSQRLSSYEQYF
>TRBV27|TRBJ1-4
CASEAGVATNEKLFF
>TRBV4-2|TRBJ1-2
CASSLRQDAPYGYTF
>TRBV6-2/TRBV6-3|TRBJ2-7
CASRPGTGYEQYF
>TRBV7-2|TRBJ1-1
CASSLGRRYMNTEAFF
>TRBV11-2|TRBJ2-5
CASSPHGTSGLNEQYF
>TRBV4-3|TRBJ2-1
CASSQHSGTKQFF
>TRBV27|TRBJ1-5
CASSFGRGGQQPQHF
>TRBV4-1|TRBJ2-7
CASSQSLTGAGYEQYF
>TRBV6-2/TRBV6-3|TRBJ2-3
CASSYGGSQAQYF